This T cell receptor beta chain was identified in a study of blood T cell repertoires in COVID-19. Study background: The United States, Italy and Spain supplied acute and convalescent COVID-19 samples.

Trimming pared 2 bases from V and 7 bases from J, leaving 10 bases between. This CDR3 comprises 13 residues. The germline CDR1 and CDR2 sequences are SGHDN and FVKESK. Enrolled through a virtual design, the participants were between about 18 and 100 years of age and came from 24 US areas. Cohorts were determined from participant-reported clinical history. Authors' analysis steps: Cell counts per sample came from amplifying reference gene primers. Produced via immunoSEQ multiplex PCR; TCRdb's table is partial and in-frame only. For V, J and clone size, that table is used; D and trimming come from the DNA. The sample lists about 270,000 clones, approximately 90% occurring once.

This sequence originates from a woman in her 30s with acute COVID-19. The sequenced material came from PBMCs or T cells enriched from blood (not recorded which). V gene TRBV14 combines with J gene TRBJ2-3; no definite D call. CDR3 bases: TGTGCCAGCAGCCAAACCTGGGCGTATACGCAGTATTTT. Protein: CASSQTWAYTQYF.